A single sample gave rise to the 21 T cell receptor beta chains below, sequenced in a study of T-cell memory formation after mild COVID-19. TCRdb recomputed calls from the 5' RACE reads with MiXCR, one row per CDR3 protein. The sample shows roughly 120,000 distinct CDR3 sequences, approximately 21% of them seen only once. Sequences were obtained from PBMCs or a T cell subset sorted from them (not recorded which). These receptors all come from a man aged 18 to 35 who had mild COVID-19 (a few samples of this study predate the infection). Cell type and time point are not known.

This clonotype was detected only a few times. V gene TRBV7-8 combines with J gene TRBJ2-5; TRBD2 aligns across 7 bases. J lost 1 base, V lost 0 bases, and 2 bases had no gene match. Germline V gives CDR1 SGHVS, CDR2 FQNEAQ. There are 15 residues in the CDR3. The CDR3 sequence is CASSLAGGSQETQYF. The CDR3 DNA reads TGTGCCAGCAGCTTAGCGGGGGGGTCCCAAGAGACCCAGTACTTC.

In DNA, the CDR3 is TGCGCCAGCGGAGGACTAGCGGGCACAGATACGCAGTATTTT. It specifies CASGGLAGTDTQYF. This chain joins TRBV10-1 and TRBJ2-3, with TRBD2 matching over 10 bases. From germline, CDR1 is WNHNN and CDR2 SYGVQD (reference sequence). The trim removed 8 bases at V and 1 base at J, leaving 3 bases unmatched. The CDR3 is made up of 14 amino acids.

The genes are TRBV7-3 and TRBJ1-6; 8 bases map to TRBD1. The CDR3 runs 14 residues. After removal of 11 bases from V and 7 bases from J, the junction contained 10 bases not matched to a gene. Germline loops: CDR1 SGHTA, CDR2 FQGTGA. CDR3 nucleotide sequence: TGTGCCCTCAGCCTAACAGGGGGGAATTCACCCCTCCACTTT. This translates into CALSLTGGNSPLHF. The complete variable domain, with remaining parts taken from reference TRBV7-3 and TRBJ1-6, reads GAGVSQTPSNKVTEKGKYVELRCDPISGHTALYWYRQSLGQGPEFLIYFQGTGAADDSGLPNDRFFAVRPEGSVSTLKIQRTERGDSAVYLCALSLTGGNSPLHFGNGTRLTVT.

The gene calls are TRBV4-2 and TRBJ2-1, with D possibly TRBD2 on 5 matching bases. Trimming took off 2 bases at V and 9 bases at J, with 14 bases between the two ends. The CDR3 consists of 14 residues. CDR1 LGHNA and CDR2 YNFKEQ come from the germline V gene. The DNA for the CDR3 is TGTGCCAGCAGCCAAACTTCCGGTGGAGGTGAGCAGTTCTTC. Amino acids: CASSQTSGGGEQFF.

This clonotype occurred a few times. J is TRBJ2-7 and V is TRBV2, with a tentative D call TRBD1 (7 bases). Germline CDR1 reads SNHLY; CDR2 reads FYNNEI. The CDR3 length is 13 residues. Trimming pared 6 bases from V and 2 bases from J, leaving 11 bases between. CDR3 DNA: TGTGCCAGCAGCGGGGGACAGACCTACGAGCAGTACGTC. Translation: CASSGGQTYEQYV.

V gene TRBV12-3 or TRBV12-4 combines with J gene TRBJ2-2, with D uncertain. CDR3 length: 13 amino acids. Between the trimmed V and J ends, which lost 3 bases and 6 bases, there was a span of 8 bases. The CDR3 protein is CASSFRRPGELFF. As DNA, the CDR3 is TGTGCCAGCAGTTTTCGACGGCCCGGGGAGCTGTTTTTT.

The rearrangement links TRBV4-3 to TRBJ1-6, with D possibly being TRBD1 (5 bases). Germline V gene sequence: CDR1 LGHNA, CDR2 YSLEER. The CDR3 loop spans 18 amino acids. V gave up 3 bases and J gave up 0 bases, with 15 bases separating them. CDR3 region: CASSQKSGGSSYNSPLHF. CDR3 nucleotide sequence: TGCGCCAGCAGCCAGAAATCGGGGGGTAGCTCCTATAATTCACCCCTCCACTTT.

This clonotype was counted only a few times. The chain has TRBV7-9 and TRBJ2-1, with D possibly matching TRBD1 (5 bases). The CDR3 is made up of 16 amino acids. V lost 1 base and J lost 5, with 15 bases in between. The germline V gene encodes CDR1 SEHNR and CDR2 FQNEAQ (reference sequence). The CDR3 coding sequence is TGTGCCAGCAGCTTAGAGCCGCAGGGAACCAACAATGAGCAGTTCTTC. Translating it yields CASSLEPQGTNNEQFF.

The chain employs TRBV11-1 and TRBJ2-3, with TRBD2 matching 9 bases. CDR1 and CDR2 (germline): SGHAT, FQDESV (reference sequence). With V trimmed by 5 bases and J by 6 bases, 12 bases remained unmatched. This CDR3 has 16 amino acids. The DNA for the CDR3 is TGTGCCAGCAGCACCCCCGGGCGGGGGGGTTCGGATACGCAGTATTTT. This codes for CASSTPGRGGSDTQYF.

V gene TRBV5-1 combines with J gene TRBJ2-3; possible D gene TRBD2, 5 bases. V lost 4 bases and J 4 bases, leaving 16 bases between the germline ends. The CDR3 sequence is 15 residues long. CDR1 is SGHRS, CDR2 YFSETQ, per germline. This CDR3 reads CASSRGVSPADTQYF. DNA for the CDR3: TGCGCCAGCAGCCGGGGTGTATCCCCCGCAGATACGCAGTATTTT.

The table lists this clonotype with a few counts. The chain links TRBV29-1 to TRBJ2-2; the match to TRBD2 covers 12 bases. In germline, CDR1 is SQVTM, CDR2 ANQGSEA. The trim removed 2 bases at V and 1 base at J, leaving 5 bases unmatched. The CDR3 is made up of 17 amino acids. In DNA form, the CDR3 reads TGCAGCGTTGAACCCCCTAGCGGGGGGGAGAACACCGGGGAGCTGTTTTTT. Translating gives CSVEPPSGGENTGELFF.

The chain recombines TRBV7-2 with TRBJ2-3; possibly TRBD2 for D (6 bases). The V gene lost 7 bases and the J gene lost 1 base, with 15 bases spanning the gap. CDR3 length equals 15 residues. Germline CDR1 is SGHTA and CDR2 is FQGNSA. In DNA, the CDR3 is TGTGCCAGCATCATCCCGGGGGATGGCACAGATACGCAGTATTTT. Translating it yields CASIIPGDGTDTQYF.

This clonotype was counted between two and nine times. The V call is TRBV4-3, the J call TRBJ2-4, with a possible D match to TRBD1 (5 bases). There are 16 residues in the CDR3. Germline V gene lookup returns CDR1 LGHNA and CDR2 YSLEER. V was cut by 4 bases and J by 7 bases, with 20 bases left in between. In nucleotides, the CDR3 is TGCGCCAGCAGCCCTCTTCTGGACACGGTTCGGAACATTCAGTACTTC. Translation: CASSPLLDTVRNIQYF.

The chain carries TRBV21-1 and TRBJ1-1. TRBV21-1 counts as a pseudogene. This CDR3 has 14 residues. The CDR3 protein is CASSIRHRNTEAFF. The CDR3 DNA is TGTGCCAGCAGCATAAGACACCGGAACACTGAAGCTTTCTTT.

The chain links TRBV4-1 to TRBJ1-2; 7 bases are a match to TRBD1. Germline values: CDR1 MGHRA, CDR2 YSYEKL. The trim removed 1 base at V and 8 bases at J, leaving 7 bases unmatched. This CDR3 comprises 14 residues. The DNA for the CDR3 is TGCGCCAGCAGCCAAGTGGGGCAGGGGGGAGGCTACACCTTC. This codes for CASSQVGQGGGYTF.

This clonotype was seen a few times. The CDR3 DNA follows: TGTGCCAGCAGCCCTATGGGGGGGGGTCTCGCTGAAGCTTTCTTT. It specifies CASSPMGGGLAEAFF. The chain links TRBV7-3 to TRBJ1-1, with D tentatively TRBD1 (5 bases). The V end was cut by 5 bases, the J end by 6 bases, with 19 bases between. The CDR3 spans 15 residues. From germline, CDR1 is SGHTA and CDR2 FQGTGA.

V and J are TRBV7-9 and TRBJ1-4; D not resolved. Trimming left V 4 bases short and J 4 bases short, with 10 bases between. The CDR3 has 14 residues. Germline CDR1 reads SEHNR; CDR2 reads FQNEAQ (reference sequence). The CDR3 nucleotides read TGTGCCAGCAGCTCCGGAGGGCTTAATGAAAAACTGTTTTTT. Protein: CASSSGGLNEKLFF.

The chain joins TRBV27 to TRBJ2-7; D is possibly TRBD2 (6 bases). Germline V gives CDR1 MNHEY, CDR2 SMNVEV (reference sequence). Trimming took 3 bases from V and 5 from J, leaving 20 bases between them. The CDR3 sequence is 16 residues long. CDR3 sequence reads: CASSFGDGGAYDEQYF. The CDR3 DNA reads TGTGCCAGCAGTTTCGGGGACGGAGGGGCGTACGACGAGCAGTACTTC.

This clonotype was observed a handful of times. CDR3 amino acids: CSARTGRGDTDTQYF. As DNA, the CDR3 is TGCAGTGCAAGAACCGGGCGGGGGGACACAGATACGCAGTATTTT. This chain uses TRBV20-1 with TRBJ2-3; 8 positions match TRBD2. Per germline, CDR1 DFQATT and CDR2 SNEGSKA (reference sequence). V was pared by 6 bases and J by 2 bases, with 10 bases of the junction left unmatched. The CDR3 consists of 15 residues.

The chain is built from TRBV21-1 and TRBJ2-7; the table's D call, TRBD2, was not checked against the DNA. TRBV21-1 is listed as a pseudogene. The CDR3 is 16 residues long. The CDR3 bases are TGTGCCAGCAGCAAAGCGCCGAGGGTACACTCCTACGAGCAGTACTTC. It translates to CASSKAPRVHSYEQYF.

The gene calls are TRBV12-3 or TRBV12-4 and TRBJ1-5; D not certain. This CDR3 has 15 residues. Trimming stripped 0 bases from V and 7 bases from J, with 13 bases between. For the CDR3, the DNA is TGTGCCAGCAGTTTAGCGGCGGGATTTGGGCAGCCCCAGCATTTT. Protein sequence: CASSLAAGFGQPQHF.